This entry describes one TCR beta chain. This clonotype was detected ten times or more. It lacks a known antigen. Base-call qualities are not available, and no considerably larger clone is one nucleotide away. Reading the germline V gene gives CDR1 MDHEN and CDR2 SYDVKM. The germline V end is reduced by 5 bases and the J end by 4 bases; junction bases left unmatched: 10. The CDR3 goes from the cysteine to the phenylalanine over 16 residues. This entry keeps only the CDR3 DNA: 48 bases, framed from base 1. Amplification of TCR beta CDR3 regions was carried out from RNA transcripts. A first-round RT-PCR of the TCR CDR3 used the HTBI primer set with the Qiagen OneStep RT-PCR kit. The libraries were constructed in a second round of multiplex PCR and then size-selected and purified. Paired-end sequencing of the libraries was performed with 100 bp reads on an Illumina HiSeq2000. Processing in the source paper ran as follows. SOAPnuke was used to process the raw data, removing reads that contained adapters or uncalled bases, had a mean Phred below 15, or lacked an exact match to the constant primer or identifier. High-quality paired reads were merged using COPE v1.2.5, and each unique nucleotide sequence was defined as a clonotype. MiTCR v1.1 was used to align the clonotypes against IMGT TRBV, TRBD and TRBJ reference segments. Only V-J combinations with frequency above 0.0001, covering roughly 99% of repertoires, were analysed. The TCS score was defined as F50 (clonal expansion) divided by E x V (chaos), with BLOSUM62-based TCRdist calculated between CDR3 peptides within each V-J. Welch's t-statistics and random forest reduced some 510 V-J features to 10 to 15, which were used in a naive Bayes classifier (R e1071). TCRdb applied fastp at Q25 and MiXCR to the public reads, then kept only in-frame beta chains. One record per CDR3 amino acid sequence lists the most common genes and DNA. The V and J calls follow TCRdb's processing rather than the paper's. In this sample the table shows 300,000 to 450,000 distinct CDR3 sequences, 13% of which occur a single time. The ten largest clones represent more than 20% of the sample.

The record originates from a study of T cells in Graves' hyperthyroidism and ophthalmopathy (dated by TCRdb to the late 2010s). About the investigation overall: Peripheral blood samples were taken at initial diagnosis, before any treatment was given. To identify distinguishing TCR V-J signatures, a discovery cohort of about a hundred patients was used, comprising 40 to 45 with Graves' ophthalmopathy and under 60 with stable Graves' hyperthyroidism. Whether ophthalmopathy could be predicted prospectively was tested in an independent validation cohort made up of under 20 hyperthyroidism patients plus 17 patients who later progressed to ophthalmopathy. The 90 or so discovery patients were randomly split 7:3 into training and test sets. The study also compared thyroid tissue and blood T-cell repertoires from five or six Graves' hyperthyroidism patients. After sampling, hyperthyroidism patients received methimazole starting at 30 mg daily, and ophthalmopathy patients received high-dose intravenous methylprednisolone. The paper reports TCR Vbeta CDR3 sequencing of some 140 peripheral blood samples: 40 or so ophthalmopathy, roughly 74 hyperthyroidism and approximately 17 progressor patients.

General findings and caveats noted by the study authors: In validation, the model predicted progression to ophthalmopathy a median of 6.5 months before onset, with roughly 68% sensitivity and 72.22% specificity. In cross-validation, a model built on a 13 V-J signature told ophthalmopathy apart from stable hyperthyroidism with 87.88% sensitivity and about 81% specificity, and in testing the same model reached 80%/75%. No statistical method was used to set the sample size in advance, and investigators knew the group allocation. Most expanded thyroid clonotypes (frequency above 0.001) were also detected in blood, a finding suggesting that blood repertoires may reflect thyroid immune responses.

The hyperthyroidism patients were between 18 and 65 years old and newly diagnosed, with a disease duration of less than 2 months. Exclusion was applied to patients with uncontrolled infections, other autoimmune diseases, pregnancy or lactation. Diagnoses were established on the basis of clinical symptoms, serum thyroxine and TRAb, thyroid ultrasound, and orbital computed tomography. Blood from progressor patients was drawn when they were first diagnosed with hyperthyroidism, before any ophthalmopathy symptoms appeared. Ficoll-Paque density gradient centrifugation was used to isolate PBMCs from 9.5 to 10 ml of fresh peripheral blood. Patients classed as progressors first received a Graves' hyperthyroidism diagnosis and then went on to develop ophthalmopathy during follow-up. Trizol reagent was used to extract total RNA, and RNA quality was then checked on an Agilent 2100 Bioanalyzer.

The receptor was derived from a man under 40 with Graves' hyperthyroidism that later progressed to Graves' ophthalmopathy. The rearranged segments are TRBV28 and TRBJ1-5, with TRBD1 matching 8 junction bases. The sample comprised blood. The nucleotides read TGTGCCAGCAGTCCCGGCCCGGGACAGGCAAATCAGCCCCAGCATTTT. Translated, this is CASSPGPGQANQPQHF.